One and the same sample provided the 18 T cell receptor beta chains below, sequenced in a study of shared clonotypes between healthy human individuals. Some clones are missing from TCRdb's copy, which holds only in-frame ones; the method was immunoSEQ multiplex PCR. The table lists about 2.2 million clones, about 94% of them singletons. CD45RO negativity and positive selection for CCR7 defined naive CD8 cells, a population that excluded terminally differentiated effector memory CD45RA+ cells. Sequencing was performed on naive CD8+ T cells from PBMCs. These receptors came from a man aged 18 to 30 in good health. Some clones in this sample may be carry-over from other donors' samples.

With respect to this clone: Other DNA sequences within the sample encode an identical CDR3. The J gene is TRBJ2-1, the V gene TRBV11-2; 8 bases match TRBD2. Germline V gene sequence: CDR1 SGHAT, CDR2 FQNNGV. The CDR3 has 15 amino acids. V lost 1 base, J lost 4 bases, and 3 bases stayed unmatched. The CDR3 coding sequence is TGTGCCAGCAGCTTAGCTAGCGGGCCGTACAATGAGCAGTTCTTC. Translated, it gives CASSLASGPYNEQFF.

This sequence joins TRBV30 and TRBJ2-7; perhaps TRBD2 as D (5 bases). The CDR3 length is 13 residues. Germline CDR1 and CDR2: GTSNPN and SVGIG (reference sequence). V lost 0 bases to trimming and J lost 4 bases, with 10 bases between them. The CDR3 DNA follows: TGTGCCTGGAGTGTAATGACTACGTACGAGCAGTACTTC. Its translation is CAWSVMTTYEQYF.

As concerns this clone: The sample carries other DNA sequences with the same CDR3. The chain employs TRBV28 and TRBJ1-2, with D possibly being TRBD1 (5 bases). This CDR3 contains 13 residues. The V end was cut by 6 bases, the J end by 5 bases, with 13 bases between. CDR1 MDHEN and CDR2 SYDVKM come from the germline V gene. Written as DNA, the CDR3 is TGTGCCAGCAGCCCCCGGGGGGGTTATGGCTACACCTTC. This sequence encodes CASSPRGGYGYTF.

The chain carries TRBV29-1 and TRBJ2-5; 7 nucleotides agree with TRBD2. CDR3 size: 14 residues. Germline CDR1 is SQVTM and CDR2 is ANQGSEA. Trimming cost V 4 bases and J 2 bases; bases outside gene matches: 7. CDR3 sequence: CSVAQTSAQETQYF. CDR3 bases: TGCAGCGTTGCTCAAACTAGCGCTCAAGAGACCCAGTACTTC.

The genes are TRBV7-9 and TRBJ2-1; D unresolved. CDR1 SEHNR and CDR2 FQNEAQ come from the germline V gene (reference sequence). V lost 1 base, J lost 5 bases, and 9 bases lay in between. This CDR3 is built from 14 residues. The CDR3 loop reads CASSLEGIHNEQFF. The CDR3 nucleotides are TGTGCCAGCAGCTTAGAGGGCATTCACAATGAGCAGTTCTTC.

The chain employs TRBV7-2 and TRBJ2-7; 9 bases are shared with TRBD1. CDR1 SGHTA and CDR2 FQGNSA come from the germline V gene. V dropped 6 bases and J dropped 4; count of bases not matched to a gene: 7. The CDR3 has 14 amino acids. The CDR3 region is CASRMRTGEYEQYF. CDR3 DNA sequence: TGTGCCAGCAGAATGAGGACAGGGGAATACGAGCAGTACTTC.

The rearrangement uses TRBV4-1 and TRBJ2-7; D may be TRBD1 or TRBD2 (6 bases each). V was trimmed by 3 bases and J by 6 bases, leaving 18 bases between them. Germline CDR1 MGHRA, CDR2 YSYEKL. This CDR3 contains 15 residues. As DNA, the CDR3 is TGCGCCAGCAGCCAGGTCGAGGGGGGCGCTCCCGAGCAGTACTTC. Translating it yields CASSQVEGGAPEQYF.

The rearrangement uses TRBV9 and TRBJ1-2; 7 positions match TRBD1. This CDR3 has 15 residues. Trimming took 3 bases from V and 3 from J; bases not matched to a gene: 8. Germline CDR1 reads SGDLS; CDR2 reads YYNGEE. The CDR3 DNA sequence: TGTGCCAGCAGCGAGGGTGACAGGGCCGACTATGGCTACACCTTC. Translating it yields CASSEGDRADYGYTF.

This chain connects TRBV1 to TRBJ1-5. TRBV1 is flagged as a pseudogene. The CDR3 extends over 16 amino acids. As DNA, the CDR3 is TGCACCAGCAGCCAAGATACCCCTTATAGCAATCAGCCCCAGCATTTT. Protein product: CTSSQDTPYSNQPQHF.

The chain links TRBV7-9 to TRBJ1-4; the D gene is possibly TRBD1 (5 bases). CDR3 length equals 16 residues. The germline V gene encodes CDR1 SEHNR and CDR2 FQNEAQ (reference sequence). Deletions cut 5 bases from V and 7 bases from J, with 20 bases between. DNA for the CDR3: TGTGCCAGCAGCCCACCGCGGGGGGTCCGGGGTGAAAAACTGTTTTTT. Translated, it gives CASSPPRGVRGEKLFF. The whole variable domain, filled in from reference TRBV7-9 and TRBJ1-4, reads DTGVSQNPRHKITKRGQNVTFRCDPISEHNRLYWYRQTLGQGPEFLTYFQNEAQLEKSRLLSDRFSAERPKGSFSTLEIQRTEQGDSAMYLCASSPPRGVRGEKLFFGSGTQLSVL.

The rearrangement links TRBV9 to TRBJ2-5; possible D gene TRBD1, 6 bases. Germline V lookup: CDR1 SGDLS, CDR2 YYNGEE. Trimming took 1 base from V and 1 from J, leaving 14 bases between them. The CDR3 runs 16 residues. The CDR3, as DNA: TGTGCCAGCAGCGTACAAGGGGGAGAGCGCCAAGAGACCCAGTACTTC. Encoded protein: CASSVQGGERQETQYF.

The V gene is TRBV18, the J gene TRBJ2-3; D remains ambiguous. Germline CDR1 reads KGHSH; CDR2 reads LQKENI. There are 12 residues in the CDR3. The ends were cut back, 3 bases at V and 4 bases at J, with 5 bases in the middle. CDR3 residues: CASSPFSDTQYF. CDR3 sequence (DNA): TGTGCCAGCTCACCCTTTTCAGATACGCAGTATTTT.

Note on this clone: This specimen includes other DNA sequences encoding the same CDR3. The chain couples TRBV19 to TRBJ2-1, with 15 bases aligning to TRBD2. Unmatched junction bases numbered 2, after V lost 0 bases and J lost 2 bases. This CDR3 spans 18 amino acids. CDR1 and CDR2 (germline): LNHDA, SQIVND (reference sequence). DNA for the CDR3: TGTGCCAGTAGTATAGACGGACTAGCGGGAGGGCCCTACAATGAGCAGTTCTTC. Its translation is CASSIDGLAGGPYNEQFF.

The genes are TRBV28 and TRBJ2-7; possibly TRBD2 for D (6 bases). The V and J ends lost 2 bases and 2 bases respectively, with 13 bases between them. This CDR3 is built from 15 residues. Germline CDR1 MDHEN, CDR2 SYDVKM. The CDR3 DNA is TGTGCCAGCAGTTTAAGGGGTTCGGGGGCCTACGAGCAGTACTTC. Protein product: CASSLRGSGAYEQYF.

This chain links TRBV9 with TRBJ2-2, with D unresolved. The V gene lost 3 bases and the J gene lost 3 bases, with 9 bases spanning the gap. Germline V gives CDR1 SGDLS, CDR2 YYNGEE. The CDR3 runs 14 residues. As DNA, the CDR3 is TGTGCCAGCAGCGCCCTCTTTGACACCGGGGAGCTGTTTTTT. Residues: CASSALFDTGELFF.

A single count supports this clone. The CDR3 reads CASSTGTSGPYEQYF. The CDR3 DNA is TGTGCCAGCAGCACCGGGACTAGCGGTCCCTACGAGCAGTACTTC. This sequence joins TRBV21-1 and TRBJ2-7; the table names TRBD2, a call not compared with the DNA. TRBV21-1 is reported as a pseudogene. The CDR3 is made up of 15 amino acids.

This clone was seen just once. This chain links TRBV6-4 with TRBJ1-2; unclear D gene. The CDR3 totals 12 residues. V lost 4 bases, J lost 8 bases, and 11 bases lay in between. The V gene's germline CDR1 is MRHNA and CDR2 SNTAGT. The CDR3 DNA reads as TGTGCCAGCAGTGCCCAACGTCGCGGCTACACCTTC. Translated, it gives CASSAQRRGYTF.

CDR3 coding DNA: TGTGCCAGCACCCCGGTGGCTAGTGAGGCCTACGAGCAGTACTTC. It is translated as CASTPVASEAYEQYF. The V and J genes are TRBV6-6 and TRBJ2-7; D gene ambiguous. The CDR3 is 15 amino acids. The V and J ends lost 7 bases and 2 bases respectively, with 18 bases between them. Germline loops: CDR1 MNHNY, CDR2 SVGAGI (reference sequence).